Included here is one T cell receptor (beta chain) sequence, with context. This sample was included in a study of technical replicates of blood from several donors. Sequencing was performed with immunoSEQ multiplex PCR; in TCRdb, only in-frame clones are kept and a portion is missing. The sample shows around 15,000 clones, roughly 84% of them seen only once. The specimen sequenced was PBMCs. The clonotype comes from a human donor in good health.

This chain's CDR3 is CASSGGQGAGGYTF. The CDR3 DNA follows: TGTGCCAGCAGCGGGGGACAGGGGGCTGGAGGCTACACCTTC. The gene calls are TRBV6-1 and TRBJ1-2, with TRBD1 identical over 12 bases. V was clipped by 6 bases and J by 8 bases; unmatched bases: 7. This CDR3 region has 14 residues. Germline-derived CDR1 and CDR2 are MNHNS and SASEGT.